This is a list of T cell receptor beta chains from one sample in a study of T cells after yellow fever vaccination. MiXCR was run by TCRdb on the 5' RACE reads, yielding one entry per CDR3 protein. The sample has about 400,000 distinct CDR3 sequences, about 9.9% seen once. Sequences were derived from PBMCs, sampled on the day of the first yellow fever vaccination. The origin of the receptors is a man aged 18 to 29 who received the YFV17D yellow fever vaccine. CDR3s include the opening cysteine and the closing phenylalanine or tryptophan. Fields, in order: CDR3 length, J gene, V gene, CDR3 protein.

>14|TRBJ2-7|TRBV13
CASSLYRGGYEQYF
>15|TRBJ2-3|TRBV6-4
CASSDIASGANTQYF
>14|TRBJ1-1|TRBV6-5
CASSYAVAGTEAFF
>14|TRBJ1-2|TRBV7-2
CASSLDKANYGYTF
>15|TRBJ2-6|TRBV18
CASSPVFSGANVLTF
>15|TRBJ2-2|TRBV18
CASSPRTGQSEELFF
>13|TRBJ2-5|TRBV10-3
CAGAGADQETQYF
>14|TRBJ2-5|TRBV5-4
CASSSGTGLETQYF
>16|TRBJ2-3|TRBV6-1
CASRTSGGPSTDTQYF
>13|TRBJ2-5|TRBV7-7
CASSFSTQETQYF
>14|TRBJ2-2|TRBV2
CASRWGGSAGELFF
>19|TRBJ2-6|TRBV20-1
CSANPGQGARGSGANVLTF
>18|TRBJ1-2|TRBV7-2
CASSALAASSFSHYGYTF
>15|TRBJ2-5|TRBV7-8
CASSPWDRRKETQYF
>16|TRBJ1-1|TRBV5-1
CASSERIWDVDTEAFF
>14|TRBJ2-1|TRBV6-2/TRBV6-3
CASSYGGTQNEQFF